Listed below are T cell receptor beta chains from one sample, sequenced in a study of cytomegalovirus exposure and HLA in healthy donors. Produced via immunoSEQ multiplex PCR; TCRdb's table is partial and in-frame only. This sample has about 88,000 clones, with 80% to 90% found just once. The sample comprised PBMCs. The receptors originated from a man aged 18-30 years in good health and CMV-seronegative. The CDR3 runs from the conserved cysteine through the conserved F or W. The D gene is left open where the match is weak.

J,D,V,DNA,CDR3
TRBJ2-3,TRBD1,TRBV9,TGTGCCAGCAGCACCCCCCGATCGAACCAGGGGGAGAACACAGATACGCAGTATTTT,CASSTPRSNQGENTDTQYF
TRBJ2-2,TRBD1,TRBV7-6,TGTGCCAGCAGCTTAGCGACAGGGGGCGCGGGCACCGGGGAGCTGTTTTTT,CASSLATGGAGTGELFF
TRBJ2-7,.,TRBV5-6,TGTGCCAGCAGCTTGATTAGTCGGAGGAGGGGAGGCTCCTACGAGCAGTACTTC,CASSLISRRRGGSYEQYF
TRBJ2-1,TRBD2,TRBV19,TGTGCCAGTAGTATGGACGGGTCGGGAGGTATTTACAATGAGCAGTTCTTC,CASSMDGSGGIYNEQFF
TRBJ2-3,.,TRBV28,TGTGCCAGCAGTTCAAACACAGATACGCAGTATTTT,CASSSNTDTQYF
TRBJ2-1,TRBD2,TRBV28,TGTGCCAGCTCTAATAGCGGGAGTAAATACAATGAGCAGTTCTTC,CASSNSGSKYNEQFF
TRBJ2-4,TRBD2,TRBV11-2,TGTGCCAGCAGCTTAGGTAGCGGGAGGGCCGACATTCAGTACTTC,CASSLGSGRADIQYF
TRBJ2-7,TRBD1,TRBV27,TGTGCCAGCAGTCGAGCCGTCGGGGACAGCATATCCTACGAGCAGTACTTC,CASSRAVGDSISYEQYF
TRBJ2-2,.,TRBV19,TGTGCCAGTAATTTGATGACGGGGAACACCGGGGAGCTGTTTTTT,CASNLMTGNTGELFF
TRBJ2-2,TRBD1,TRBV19,TGTGCCAGTAGTATGCTTACAGGGGTCACCGGGGAGCTGTTTTTT,CASSMLTGVTGELFF
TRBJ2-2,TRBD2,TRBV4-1,TGCGCCAGCAGCCTAACCTGGGGACCGGGAGGCTCGAACACCGGGGAGCTGTTTTTT,CASSLTWGPGGSNTGELFF
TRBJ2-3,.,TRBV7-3,TGTGCCAGCAGCTTAGGAGGTGTGAGTACGCAGTATTTT,CASSLGGVSTQYF